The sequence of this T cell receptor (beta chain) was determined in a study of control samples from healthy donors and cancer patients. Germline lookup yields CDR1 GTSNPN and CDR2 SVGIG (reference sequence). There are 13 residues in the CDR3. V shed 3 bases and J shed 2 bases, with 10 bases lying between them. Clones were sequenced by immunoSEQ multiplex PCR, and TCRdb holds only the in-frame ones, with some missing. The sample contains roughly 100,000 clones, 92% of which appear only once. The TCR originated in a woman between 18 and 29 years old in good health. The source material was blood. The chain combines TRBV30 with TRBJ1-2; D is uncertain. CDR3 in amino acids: CAWRLDGNYGYTF. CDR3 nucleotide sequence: TGTGCCTGGAGACTGGACGGGAACTATGGCTACACCTTC.